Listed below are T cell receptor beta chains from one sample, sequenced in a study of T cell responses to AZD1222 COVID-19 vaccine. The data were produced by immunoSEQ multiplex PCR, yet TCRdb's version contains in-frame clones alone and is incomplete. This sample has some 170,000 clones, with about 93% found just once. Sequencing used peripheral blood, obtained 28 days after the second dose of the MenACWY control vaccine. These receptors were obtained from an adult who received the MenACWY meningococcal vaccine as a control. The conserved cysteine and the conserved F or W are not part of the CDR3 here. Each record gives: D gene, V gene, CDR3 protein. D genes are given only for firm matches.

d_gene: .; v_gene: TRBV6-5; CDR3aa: ASITRGRGNTEAF
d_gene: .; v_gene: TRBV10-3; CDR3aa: AISESLDYGYT
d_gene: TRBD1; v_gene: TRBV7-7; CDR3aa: ASSSGTGDYEQY
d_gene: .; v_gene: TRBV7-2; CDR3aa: ASSTLPPYEQY
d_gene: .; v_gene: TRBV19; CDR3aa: ASRLTERTEAF
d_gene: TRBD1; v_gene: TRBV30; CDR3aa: AWSRGTGQETQY
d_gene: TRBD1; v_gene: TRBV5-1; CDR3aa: ASSVGTGRQETQY
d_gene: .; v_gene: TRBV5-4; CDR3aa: ASSLFAVPSGNTIY
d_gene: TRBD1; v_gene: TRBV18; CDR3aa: ASSSTGQGNTEAF
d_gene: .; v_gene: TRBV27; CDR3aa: ASSINRGGEKLF
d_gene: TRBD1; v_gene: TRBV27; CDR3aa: ASSLGYRGTLH
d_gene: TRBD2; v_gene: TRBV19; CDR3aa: ASYLGGDTGELF
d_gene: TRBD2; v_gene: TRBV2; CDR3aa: ASTAGRHNTDTQY
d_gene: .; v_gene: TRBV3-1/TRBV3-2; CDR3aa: ASSPPGALNIQY
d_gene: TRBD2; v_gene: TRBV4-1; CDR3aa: ASSQDLAGSTDTQY
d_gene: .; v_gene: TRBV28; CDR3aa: ASSSGTDNYGYT
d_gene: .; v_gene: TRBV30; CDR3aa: AWSVGPLGSPLH
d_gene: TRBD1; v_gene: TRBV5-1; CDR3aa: ASSKGTGTEETQY
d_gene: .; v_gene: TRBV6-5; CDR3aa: ATGGDFQETQY
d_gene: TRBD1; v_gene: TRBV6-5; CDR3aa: ASRVIGQGSGGAF
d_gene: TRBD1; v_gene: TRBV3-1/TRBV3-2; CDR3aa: ASSQGGGRQPQH
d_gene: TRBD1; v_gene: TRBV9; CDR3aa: ASSVAGQGADTEAF
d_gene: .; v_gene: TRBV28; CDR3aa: ASSLLGGQPDTQY
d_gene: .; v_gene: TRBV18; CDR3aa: ASSQSRNGYT
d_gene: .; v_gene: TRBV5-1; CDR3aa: ASSSNSGNTIY
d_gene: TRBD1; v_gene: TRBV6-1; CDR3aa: ASSEAFGQGSNIQY